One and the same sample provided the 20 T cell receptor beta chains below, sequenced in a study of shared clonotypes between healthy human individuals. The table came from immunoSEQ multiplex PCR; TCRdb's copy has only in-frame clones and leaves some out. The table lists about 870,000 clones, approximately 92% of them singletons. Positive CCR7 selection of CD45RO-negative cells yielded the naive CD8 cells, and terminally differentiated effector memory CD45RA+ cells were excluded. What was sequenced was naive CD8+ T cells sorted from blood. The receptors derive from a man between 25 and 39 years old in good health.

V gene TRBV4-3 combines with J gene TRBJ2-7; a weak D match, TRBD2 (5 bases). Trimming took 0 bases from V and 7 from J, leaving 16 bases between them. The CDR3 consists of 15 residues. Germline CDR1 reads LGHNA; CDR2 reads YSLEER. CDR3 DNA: TGCGCCAGCAGCCAAGATCTGCGGATTACGGGAGAGCAGTACTTC. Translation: CASSQDLRITGEQYF.

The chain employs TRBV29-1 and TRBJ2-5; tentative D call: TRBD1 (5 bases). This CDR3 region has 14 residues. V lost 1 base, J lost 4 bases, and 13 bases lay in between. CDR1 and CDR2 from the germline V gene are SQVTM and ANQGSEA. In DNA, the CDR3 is TGCAGCGTTGAAGTCCCTCCAGGGCGAGAGACCCAGTACTTC. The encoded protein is CSVEVPPGRETQYF.

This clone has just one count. This CDR3 is CASSVVGSEQYF. CDR3 sequence (DNA): TGTGCCAGCAGCGTAGTCGGGTCCGAGCAGTACTTC. V and J are TRBV9 and TRBJ2-7; D unclear. The V gene lost 0 bases and the J gene lost 6 bases, with 7 bases spanning the gap. The germline gives CDR1 SGDLS, CDR2 YYNGEE. The CDR3 sequence is 12 residues long.

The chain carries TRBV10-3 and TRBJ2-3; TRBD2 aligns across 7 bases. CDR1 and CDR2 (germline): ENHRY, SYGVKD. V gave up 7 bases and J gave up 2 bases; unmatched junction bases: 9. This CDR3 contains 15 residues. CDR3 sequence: CAITDSAGVTDTQYF. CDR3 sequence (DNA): TGTGCCATCACTGATTCTGCGGGAGTCACAGATACGCAGTATTTT.

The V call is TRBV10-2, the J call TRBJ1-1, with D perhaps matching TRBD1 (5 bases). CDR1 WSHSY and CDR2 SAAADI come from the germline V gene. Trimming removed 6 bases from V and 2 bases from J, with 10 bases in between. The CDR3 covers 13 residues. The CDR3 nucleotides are TGCGCCAGCAGATTGGGACCAAACACTGAAGCTTTCTTT. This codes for CASRLGPNTEAFF.

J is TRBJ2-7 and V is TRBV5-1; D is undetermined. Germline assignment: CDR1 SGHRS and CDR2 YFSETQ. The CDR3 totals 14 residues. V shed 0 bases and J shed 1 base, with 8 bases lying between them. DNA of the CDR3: TGCGCCAGCAGCTTGGCATGGGGTTCCTACGAGCAGTACTTC. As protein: CASSLAWGSYEQYF.

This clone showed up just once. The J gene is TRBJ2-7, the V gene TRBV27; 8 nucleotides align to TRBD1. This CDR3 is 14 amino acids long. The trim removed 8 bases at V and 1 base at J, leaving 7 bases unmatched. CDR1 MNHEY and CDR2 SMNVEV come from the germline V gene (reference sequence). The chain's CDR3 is CASFRTGTSYEQYF. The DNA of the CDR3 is TGTGCCAGCTTCCGGACAGGGACGTCCTACGAGCAGTACTTC.

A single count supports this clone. The CDR3 sequence is CSVYSSGNTIYF. In DNA form, the CDR3 reads TGCAGCGTCTACAGCTCTGGAAACACCATATATTTT. This rearrangement joins TRBV29-1 to TRBJ1-3, with D hard to call. The CDR3 has 12 amino acids. Germline V gives CDR1 SQVTM, CDR2 ANQGSEA. Deletions cut 6 bases from V and 0 bases from J, with 6 bases between.

The CDR3 nucleotides are TGCGCCAGCAGTTCAGAGGGGACAGGGCCCTACGAGCAGTACTTC. This codes for CASSSEGTGPYEQYF. The chain carries TRBV10-2 and TRBJ2-7; 9 nucleotides align to TRBD1. The V gene end was trimmed by 5 bases and the J gene end by 2 bases; junction bases not matched to a gene: 7. From germline, CDR1 is WSHSY and CDR2 SAAADI. This CDR3 has 15 amino acids.

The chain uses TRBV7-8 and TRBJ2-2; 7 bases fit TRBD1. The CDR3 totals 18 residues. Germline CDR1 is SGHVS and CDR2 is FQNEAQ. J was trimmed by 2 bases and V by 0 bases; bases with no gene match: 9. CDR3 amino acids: CASSLATGTAENTGELFF. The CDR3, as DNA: TGTGCCAGCAGCTTAGCTACAGGGACAGCGGAAAACACCGGGGAGCTGTTTTTT.

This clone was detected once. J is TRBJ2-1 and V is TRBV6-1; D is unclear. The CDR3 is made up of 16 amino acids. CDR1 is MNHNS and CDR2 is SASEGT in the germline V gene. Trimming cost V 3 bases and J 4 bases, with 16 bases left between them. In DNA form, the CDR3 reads TGTGCCAGCAGTGACCTGGATACCAGAGGATACAATGAGCAGTTCTTC. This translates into CASSDLDTRGYNEQFF.

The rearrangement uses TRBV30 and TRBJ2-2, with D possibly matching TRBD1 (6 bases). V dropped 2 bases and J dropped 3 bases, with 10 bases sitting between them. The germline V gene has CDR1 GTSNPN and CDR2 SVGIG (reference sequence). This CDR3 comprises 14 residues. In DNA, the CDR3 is TGTGCCTGGAGTCTCCAGGGGTACACCGGGGAGCTGTTTTTT. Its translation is CAWSLQGYTGELFF.

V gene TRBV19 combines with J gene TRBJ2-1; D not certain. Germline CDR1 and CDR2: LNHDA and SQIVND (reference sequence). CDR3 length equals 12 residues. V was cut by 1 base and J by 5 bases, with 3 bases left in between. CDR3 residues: CASSIVHNEQFF. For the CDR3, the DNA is TGTGCCAGTAGTATAGTCCACAATGAGCAGTTCTTC.

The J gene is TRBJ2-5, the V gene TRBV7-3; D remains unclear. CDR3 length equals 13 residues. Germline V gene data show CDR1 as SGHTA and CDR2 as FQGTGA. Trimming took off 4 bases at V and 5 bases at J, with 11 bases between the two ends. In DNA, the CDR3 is TGTGCCAGCAGCTACGCTTCGTTCGAGACCCAGTACTTC. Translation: CASSYASFETQYF.

In nucleotides, the CDR3 is TGTGCCATCACCCGGGACAGGGGGTTCCCCGGGGAGCTGTTTTTT. It yields the protein CAITRDRGFPGELFF. The genes are TRBV10-3 and TRBJ2-2; 11 nucleotides line up with TRBD1. Germline V CDR1 and CDR2: ENHRY, SYGVKD. With V trimmed by 7 bases and J by 6 bases, 7 bases remained unmatched. The length of the CDR3 is 15 residues.

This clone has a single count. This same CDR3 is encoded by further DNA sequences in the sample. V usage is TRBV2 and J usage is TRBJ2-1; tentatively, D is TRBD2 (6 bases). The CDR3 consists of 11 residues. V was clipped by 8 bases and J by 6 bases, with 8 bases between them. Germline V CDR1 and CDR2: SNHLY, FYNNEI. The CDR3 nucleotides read TGTGCCAGCCCCGGGGGCAATGAGCAGTTCTTC. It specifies CASPGGNEQFF.

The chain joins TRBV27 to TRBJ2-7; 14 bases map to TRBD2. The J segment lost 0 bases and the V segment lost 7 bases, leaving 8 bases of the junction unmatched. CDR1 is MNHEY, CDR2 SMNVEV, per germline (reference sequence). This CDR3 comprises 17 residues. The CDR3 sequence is CASTPGLAGEGSYEQYF. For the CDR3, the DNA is TGTGCCAGCACCCCGGGACTAGCGGGAGAGGGCTCCTACGAGCAGTACTTC.

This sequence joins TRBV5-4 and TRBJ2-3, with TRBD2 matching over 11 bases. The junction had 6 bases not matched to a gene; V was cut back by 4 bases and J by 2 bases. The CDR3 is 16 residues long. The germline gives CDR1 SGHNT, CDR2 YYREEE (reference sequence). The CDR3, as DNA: TGTGCCAGCAGCCCAACTAGCGGGAGTCCCACAGATACGCAGTATTTT. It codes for CASSPTSGSPTDTQYF.

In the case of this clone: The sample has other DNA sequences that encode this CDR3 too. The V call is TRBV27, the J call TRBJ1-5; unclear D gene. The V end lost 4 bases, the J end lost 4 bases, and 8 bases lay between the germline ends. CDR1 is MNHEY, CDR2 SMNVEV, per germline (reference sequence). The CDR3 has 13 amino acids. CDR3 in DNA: TGTGCCAGCAGTTACGGTGGAAATCAGCCCCAGCATTTT. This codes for CASSYGGNQPQHF.

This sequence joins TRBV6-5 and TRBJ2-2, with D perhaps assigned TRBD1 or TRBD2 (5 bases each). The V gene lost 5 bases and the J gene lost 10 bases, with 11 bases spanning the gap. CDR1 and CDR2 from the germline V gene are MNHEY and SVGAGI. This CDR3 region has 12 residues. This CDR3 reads CASSTGDVELFF. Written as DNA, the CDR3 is TGTGCCAGCAGTACCGGGGACGTGGAGCTGTTTTTT.